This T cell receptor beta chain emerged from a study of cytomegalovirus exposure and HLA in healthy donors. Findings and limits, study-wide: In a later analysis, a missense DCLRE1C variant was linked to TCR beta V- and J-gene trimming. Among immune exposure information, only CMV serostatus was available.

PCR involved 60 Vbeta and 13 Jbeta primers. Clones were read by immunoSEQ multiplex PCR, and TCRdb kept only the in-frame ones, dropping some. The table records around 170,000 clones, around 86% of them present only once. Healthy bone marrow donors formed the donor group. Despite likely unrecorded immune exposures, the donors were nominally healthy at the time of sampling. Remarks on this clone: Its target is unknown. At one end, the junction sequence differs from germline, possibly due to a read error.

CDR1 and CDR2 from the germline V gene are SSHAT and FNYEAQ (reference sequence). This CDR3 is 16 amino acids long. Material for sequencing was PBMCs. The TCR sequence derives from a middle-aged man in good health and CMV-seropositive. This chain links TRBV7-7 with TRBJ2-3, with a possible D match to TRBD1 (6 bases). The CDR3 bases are TGTGCTAGCAGCCAGGGGACCGCCCCTGGCACAGATACGCAGTATTTT. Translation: CASSQGTAPGTDTQYF.